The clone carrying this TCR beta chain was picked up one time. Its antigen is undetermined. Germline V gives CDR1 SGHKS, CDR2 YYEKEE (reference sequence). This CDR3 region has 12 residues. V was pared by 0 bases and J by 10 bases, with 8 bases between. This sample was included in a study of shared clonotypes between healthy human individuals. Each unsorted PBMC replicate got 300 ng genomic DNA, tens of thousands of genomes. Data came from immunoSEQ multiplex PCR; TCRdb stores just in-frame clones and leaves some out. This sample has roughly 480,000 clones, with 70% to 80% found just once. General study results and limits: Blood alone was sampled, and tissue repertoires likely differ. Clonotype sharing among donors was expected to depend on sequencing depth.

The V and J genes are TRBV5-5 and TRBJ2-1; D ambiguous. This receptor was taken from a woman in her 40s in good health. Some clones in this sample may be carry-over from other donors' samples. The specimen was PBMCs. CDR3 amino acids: CASSLEAREQFF. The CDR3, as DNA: TGTGCCAGCAGCTTGGAGGCGCGGGAGCAGTTCTTC. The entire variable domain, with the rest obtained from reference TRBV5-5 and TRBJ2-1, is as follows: DAGVTQSPTHLIKTRGQQVTLRCSPISGHKSVSWYQQVLGQGPQFIFQYYEKEERGRGNFPDRFSARQFPNYSSELNVNALLLGDSALYLCASSLEAREQFFGPGTRLTVL.